This T cell receptor beta chain originates from a study of OX40 agonist ivuxolimab in advanced cancers. Whole-study context: Eligibility rules accepted prior anti-PD-1, anti-PD-L1 or anti-CTLA-4 therapy, and 35% to 40% had some. Notes on the study in general: Circulating CD4+ and CD8+ T cells showed clonal expansion by week 6 at 0.1 to 3.0 mg/kg. More expanded clones were seen, on average, in CD8+ T cells than in CD4+. Among the lowest levels of clonal expansion were found in partial responders at 0.1-3.0 mg/kg.

A remark on this clone: The antigen is unknown.

Libraries were prepared by immunoSEQ multiplex PCR; TCRdb keeps only in-frame clonotypes and omits some of them. The sample yields roughly 69,000 clones, approximately 84% seen once. The CDR3 contains 16 residues. Germline V gene sequence: CDR1 PRHDT, CDR2 FYEKMQ (reference sequence). The trim removed 7 bases at V and 4 bases at J, leaving 15 bases unmatched. Source: CD4+ or CD8+ T cells sorted from blood, taken in a trial of the OX40 agonist ivuxolimab. This clonotype was obtained from an adult with an advanced solid tumor such as melanoma, head and neck, liver or kidney cancer. V usage is TRBV13 and J usage is TRBJ1-2; 7 nucleotides match TRBD1. CDR3 in DNA: TGTGCCAGCACCACCTTCGTCGGAACAGGGGCCTATGGCTACACCTTC. This sequence encodes CASTTFVGTGAYGYTF.